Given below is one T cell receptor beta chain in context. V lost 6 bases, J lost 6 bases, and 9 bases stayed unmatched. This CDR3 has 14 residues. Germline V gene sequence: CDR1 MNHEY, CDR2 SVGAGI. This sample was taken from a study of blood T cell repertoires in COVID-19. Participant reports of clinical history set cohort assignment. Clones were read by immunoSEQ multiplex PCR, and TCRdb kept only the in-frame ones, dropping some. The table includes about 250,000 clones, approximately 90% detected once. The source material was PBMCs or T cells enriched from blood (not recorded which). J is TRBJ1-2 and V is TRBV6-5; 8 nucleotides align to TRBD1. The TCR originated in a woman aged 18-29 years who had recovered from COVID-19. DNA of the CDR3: TGTGCCAGCAGAAGGACAGGGAGGACCGATGGCTACACCTTC. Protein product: CASRRTGRTDGYTF.